The 30 T cell receptor beta chains below were found in one sample sequenced in a study of blood T cell repertoires in COVID-19. Produced via immunoSEQ multiplex PCR; TCRdb's table is partial and in-frame only. The table includes over 130,000 clones, roughly four fifths detected once. The sequencing sample was made of peripheral blood. These receptors all stem from a human donor in a cohort sampled during active COVID-19.

The genes are TRBV4-1 and TRBJ1-5; 9 bases match TRBD1. Germline values: CDR1 MGHRA, CDR2 YSYEKL. CDR3 length: 20 amino acids. Trimming at V came to 0 bases and at J to 5 bases, leaving 17 bases not matched to a gene. The CDR3 DNA reads TGCGCCAGCAGCCAAGATCTTAGAATTCGAACCGGGACAGGGCATCAGCCCCAGCATTTT. This encodes CASSQDLRIRTGTGHQPQHF.

The chain links TRBV19 to TRBJ2-7; 9 bases are a match to TRBD2. Germline CDR1 and CDR2: LNHDA and SQIVND (reference sequence). This CDR3 has 16 amino acids. Trimming took 3 bases from V and 0 from J; bases not matched to a gene: 6. This CDR3 is CASSMAAGGTSYEQYF. CDR3 coding DNA: TGTGCCAGTAGTATGGCGGCGGGGGGGACCTCCTACGAGCAGTACTTC. Variable domain in full (rest from reference TRBV19 and TRBJ2-7): DGGITQSPKYLFRKEGQNVTLSCEQNLNHDAMYWYRQDPGQGLRLIYYSQIVNDFQKGDIAEGYSVSREKKESFPLTVTSAQKNPTAFYLCASSMAAGGTSYEQYFGPGTRLTVT.

This clone has more than one count but fewer than ten. This chain connects TRBV27 to TRBJ1-5; a possible D gene is TRBD1 (6 bases). V gave up 6 bases and J gave up 0 bases, with 15 bases separating them. Germline V gene lookup returns CDR1 MNHEY and CDR2 SMNVEV (reference sequence). CDR3 length: 16 residues. CDR3 DNA sequence: TGTGCCAGCAGGTTTGGGGGCCAGGATAGCAATCAGCCCCAGCATTTT. Its protein product is CASRFGGQDSNQPQHF.

J is TRBJ1-1 and V is TRBV29-1, with 11 bases identical to TRBD1. The V gene's germline CDR1 is SQVTM and CDR2 ANQGSEA. The CDR3 loop spans 14 amino acids. V gave up 7 bases and J gave up 6 bases; unmatched junction bases: 10. CDR3: CSAITGQGASEAFF. The CDR3, as DNA: TGCAGCGCCATTACCGGACAGGGGGCCTCTGAAGCTTTCTTT.

The chain uses TRBV10-3 and TRBJ2-7; 8 bases fit TRBD1. V shed 4 bases, J shed 5 bases, and the junction held 4 bases outside the gene matches. There are 13 residues in the CDR3. CDR1 and CDR2 (germline): ENHRY, SYGVKD. The CDR3 DNA follows: TGTGCCATCAGTGTTAACAGGGGGGACGAGCAGTACTTC. Protein product: CAISVNRGDEQYF.

This clone was detected only a few times. V and J are TRBV5-1 and TRBJ1-5; D remains unclear. The CDR3 is made up of 15 amino acids. V dropped 3 bases and J dropped 4 bases, with 14 bases sitting between them. CDR1 is SGHRS, CDR2 YFSETQ, per germline. The CDR3 protein is CASSSDGGRNQPQHF. The CDR3 nucleotides read TGCGCCAGCAGCTCGGACGGAGGACGTAATCAGCCCCAGCATTTT.

This chain joins TRBV19 and TRBJ1-1; 7 nucleotides match TRBD1. The CDR3 covers 14 residues. Germline CDR1 LNHDA, CDR2 SQIVND (reference sequence). Trimming at V came to 6 bases and at J to 1 base, leaving 5 bases not matched to a gene. Here the CDR3 DNA reads TGTGCCAGTAGCCTCAGGGGGACGAACACTGAAGCTTTCTTT. Its protein is CASSLRGTNTEAFF.

Worth noting for this clone: This CDR3 is missing its conserved last phenylalanine or tryptophan, likely due to a read error. Because the CDR3's place on the DNA is in doubt, the DNA is left out and the CDR3 is given as listed by TCRdb. The chain recombines TRBV7-9 with TRBJ2-3; TRBD1, the table's D call, lacks a check against the DNA. The V gene's germline CDR1 is SEHNR and CDR2 FQNEAQ (reference sequence). The CDR3 is 12 residues long, ends included. The CDR3 here is CASSLLSTGEEL.

The chain is built from TRBV7-2 and TRBJ2-7, with 9 bases matching TRBD1. Germline assignment: CDR1 SGHTA and CDR2 FQGNSA. The ends lost 4 bases at V and 4 bases at J; junction bases unmatched: 8. The CDR3 contains 15 residues. CDR3 in amino acids: CASSSSGTGSYEQYF. The CDR3 nucleotides are TGTGCCAGCAGCTCCTCGGGGACAGGGTCTTACGAGCAGTACTTC.

In regard to this clone: The sample has other DNA sequences that encode this CDR3 too. This chain connects TRBV5-1 to TRBJ1-2, with 7 bases lining up with TRBD1. The CDR3 extends over 13 amino acids. Germline V gene data show CDR1 as SGHRS and CDR2 as YFSETQ. The V gene end was trimmed by 0 bases and the J gene end by 5 bases; junction bases not matched to a gene: 1. CDR3 coding DNA: TGCGCCAGCAGCTTGGACAGGGGTTATGGCTACACCTTC. Protein product: CASSLDRGYGYTF.

J is TRBJ2-5 and V is TRBV6-5, with TRBD2 matching 11 bases. This CDR3 comprises 14 residues. Germline values: CDR1 MNHEY, CDR2 SVGAGI. J was trimmed by 2 bases and V by 7 bases; bases with no gene match: 3. In DNA, the CDR3 is TGTGCCAGCATGAGACTAGCGGGACAAGAGACCCAGTACTTC. This encodes CASMRLAGQETQYF.

The gene calls are TRBV27 and TRBJ2-7, with 8 bases matching TRBD1. J was trimmed by 0 bases and V by 6 bases; bases with no gene match: 4. The CDR3 has 14 amino acids. Germline loops: CDR1 MNHEY, CDR2 SMNVEV (reference sequence). Here the CDR3 DNA reads TGTGCCAGCAGGGGGGGACAGGACTCCTACGAGCAGTACTTC. Protein product: CASRGGQDSYEQYF.

V usage is TRBV27 and J usage is TRBJ2-7; 11 bases are a match to TRBD1. Trimming took 6 bases from V and 2 from J; bases not matched to a gene: 9. CDR1 is MNHEY and CDR2 is SMNVEV in the germline V gene (reference sequence). The CDR3 loop spans 16 amino acids. This CDR3 is CASRGGQGVPPYEQYF. CDR3 coding DNA: TGTGCCAGCAGGGGGGGACAGGGGGTCCCCCCCTACGAGCAGTACTTC.

The V and J genes are TRBV28 and TRBJ2-1; 8 bases line up with TRBD2. Germline CDR1 MDHEN, CDR2 SYDVKM. Unmatched junction bases numbered 10, after V lost 8 bases and J lost 7 bases. This CDR3 is 14 amino acids long. The CDR3 bases are TGTGCCAGCGGGAAAGAGCGGGGGTTAAATGAGCAGTTCTTC. Amino acid sequence: CASGKERGLNEQFF.

This chain joins TRBV10-3 and TRBJ2-1; no clear D gene. Trimming removed 3 bases at V and 10 bases at J, with 10 bases between. CDR1 and CDR2 (germline): ENHRY, SYGVKD. This CDR3 is built from 12 residues. CDR3: CAISEISREQFF. The DNA of the CDR3 is TGTGCCATCAGTGAAATTTCGAGGGAGCAGTTCTTC.

The sample holds a few counts of this clone. The chain couples TRBV2 to TRBJ1-5; perhaps TRBD1 as D (5 bases). CDR1 SNHLY and CDR2 FYNNEI come from the germline V gene. V lost 1 base, J lost 7 bases, and 5 bases lay in between. The CDR3 has 12 residues. The CDR3 DNA reads TGTGCCAGCAGTGAAGAGGGGCAGCCCCAGCATTTT. It is translated as CASSEEGQPQHF.

This sequence joins TRBV5-8 and TRBJ2-7; D is perhaps TRBD1 (6 bases). CDR1 is SGHTS and CDR2 is YDEGEE in the germline V gene. This CDR3 spans 15 amino acids. Trimming removed 3 bases from V and 3 bases from J, with 16 bases in between. CDR3 DNA: TGTGCCAGCAGCTCCATAGGGGGTGGGTTCTACGAGCAGTACTTC. Its translation is CASSSIGGGFYEQYF.

As concerns this clone: The identical CDR3 is also encoded by other nucleotide sequences in the sample. The V gene is TRBV6-5, the J gene TRBJ1-6; 9 positions agree with TRBD1. Germline V gene sequence: CDR1 MNHEY, CDR2 SVGAGI. The CDR3 has 15 residues. The junction had 3 bases not matched to a gene; V was cut back by 0 bases and J by 9 bases. The CDR3 DNA reads TGTGCCAGCAGTTACTCGGGACAGGGTGGTTCACCCCTCCACTTT. Translating gives CASSYSGQGGSPLHF.

This chain uses TRBV2 with TRBJ2-5; unclear D gene. Between the trimmed V and J ends, which lost 3 bases and 5 bases, there was a span of 10 bases. Looked up from germline, CDR1 is SNHLY and CDR2 is FYNNEI. The CDR3 has 13 residues. CDR3 DNA sequence: TGTGCCAGCAGTGAGGTCGTCGGGGAGACCCAGTACTTC. Translating gives CASSEVVGETQYF. The variable domain in full, completed from reference TRBV2 and TRBJ2-5, reads EPEVTQTPSHQVTQMGQEVILRCVPISNHLYFYWYRQILGQKVEFLVSFYNNEISEKSEIFDDQFSVERPDGSNFTLKIRSTKLEDSAMYFCASSEVVGETQYFGPGTRLLVL.

V usage is TRBV7-9 and J usage is TRBJ2-3, with 8 bases lining up with TRBD1. This CDR3 is 14 amino acids long. CDR1 and CDR2 from the germline V gene are SEHNR and FQNEAQ (reference sequence). After removal of 7 bases from V and 1 base from J, the junction contained 4 bases not matched to a gene. CDR3 DNA: TGTGCCAGCATCCCGACAGGGGGCACAGATACGCAGTATTTT. Translated: CASIPTGGTDTQYF.

This clone occurred once. CDR3 region: CASSVDQVSYNEQFF. The DNA of the CDR3 is TGTGCCAGCAGCGTAGACCAGGTCTCCTACAATGAGCAGTTCTTC. The chain has TRBV9 and TRBJ2-1, with unresolved D. Trimming pared 0 bases from V and 0 bases from J, leaving 7 bases between. In germline, CDR1 is SGDLS, CDR2 YYNGEE. CDR3 length: 15 residues.

The rearrangement links TRBV7-2 to TRBJ2-5, with 13 bases aligning to TRBD2. V lost 5 bases, J lost 7 bases, and 16 bases stayed unmatched. The germline V gene encodes CDR1 SGHTA and CDR2 FQGNSA. This CDR3 is built from 18 residues. CDR3 residues: CASSPRTSGGAPHGTQYF. The CDR3 coding sequence is TGTGCCAGCAGCCCCAGGACTAGCGGGGGAGCCCCCCATGGGACCCAGTACTTC.

This rearrangement joins TRBV5-6 to TRBJ1-5; D remains unclear. The germline V and J ends were trimmed by 1 base and 0 bases, with 8 bases remaining between them. Germline V gene sequence: CDR1 SGHDT, CDR2 YYEEEE. The CDR3 is 15 residues long. CDR3 coding DNA: TGTGCCAGCAGCTTGCTCTCGTATAGCAATCAGCCCCAGCATTTT. Its protein product is CASSLLSYSNQPQHF.

This chain uses TRBV19 with TRBJ1-5; the D gene is possibly TRBD1 (5 bases). Trimming removed 1 base from V and 5 bases from J, with 15 bases in between. The germline gives CDR1 LNHDA, CDR2 SQIVND (reference sequence). The CDR3 contains 16 residues. CDR3 DNA sequence: TGTGCCAGTAGTATAGTTGGAGCAGGGCTTTATCAGCCCCAGCATTTT. This encodes CASSIVGAGLYQPQHF.

The J gene is TRBJ2-7, the V gene TRBV5-1, with TRBD1 identical over 7 bases. Germline-derived CDR1 and CDR2 are SGHRS and YFSETQ. V gave up 5 bases and J gave up 0 bases; unmatched junction bases: 8. This CDR3 has 15 amino acids. CDR3 DNA sequence: TGCGCCAGCAGACCCGGACAGGCACTCTCCTACGAGCAGTACTTC. Translated, it gives CASRPGQALSYEQYF.

This chain joins TRBV6-4 and TRBJ2-2; 9 bases align to TRBD1. Per the germline V gene, CDR1 is MRHNA and CDR2 is SNTAGT. V dropped 6 bases and J dropped 6; count of bases not matched to a gene: 8. This CDR3 has 15 amino acids. As DNA, the CDR3 is TGTGCCAGCAGACCGGGACAGGGTCCTTCCGGGGAGCTGTTTTTT. This encodes CASRPGQGPSGELFF.

This clone appeared once. This chain connects TRBV7-2 to TRBJ1-2, with no clear D. V was pared by 2 bases and J by 1 base, with 5 bases between. The CDR3 totals 13 residues. CDR1 SGHTA and CDR2 FQGNSA come from the germline V gene. The CDR3 protein is CASSLSVNYGYTF. The CDR3 bases are TGTGCCAGCAGCTTATCGGTTAACTATGGCTACACCTTC.

The gene calls are TRBV3-1 (or the pseudogene TRBV3-2) and TRBJ2-3; D remains ambiguous. V lost 0 bases and J 0 bases, leaving 10 bases between the germline ends. There are 16 residues in the CDR3. The germline gives CDR1 LGHDT, CDR2 YNNKEL (reference sequence). The CDR3 DNA reads as TGTGCCAGCAGCCAAGATCCCGGTACTAGCACAGATACGCAGTATTTT. Encoded protein: CASSQDPGTSTDTQYF.

This chain uses TRBV14 with TRBJ1-1, with D tentatively TRBD1 (5 bases). Trimming removed 5 bases at V and 2 bases at J, with 21 bases between. Germline V CDR1 and CDR2: SGHDN, FVKESK. This CDR3 comprises 17 residues. The CDR3 sequence is CASSAGGWRQTNTEAFF. CDR3 sequence (DNA): TGTGCCAGCAGCGCGGGGGGTTGGAGACAGACAAACACTGAAGCTTTCTTT.

CDR3 in DNA: TGTGCCACCAGCAGACGCCGGGGAGGGAACTATAATTCACCCCTCCACTTT. It codes for CATSRRRGGNYNSPLHF. This chain joins TRBV15 and TRBJ1-6; D is unresolved. The CDR3 runs 17 residues. CDR1 is LNHNV, CDR2 YYDKDF, per germline (reference sequence). The V and J ends lost 2 bases and 3 bases respectively, with 14 bases between them.